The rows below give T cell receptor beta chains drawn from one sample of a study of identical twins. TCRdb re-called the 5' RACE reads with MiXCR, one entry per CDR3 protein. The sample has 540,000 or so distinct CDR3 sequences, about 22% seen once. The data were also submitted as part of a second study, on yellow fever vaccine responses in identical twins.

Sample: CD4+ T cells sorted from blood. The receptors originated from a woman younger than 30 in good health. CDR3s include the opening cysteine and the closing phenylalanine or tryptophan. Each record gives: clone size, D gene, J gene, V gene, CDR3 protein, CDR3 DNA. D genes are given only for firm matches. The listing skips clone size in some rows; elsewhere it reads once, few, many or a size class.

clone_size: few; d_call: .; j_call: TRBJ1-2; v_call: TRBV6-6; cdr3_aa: CASSYGVVGGYTF; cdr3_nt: TGTGCCAGCAGTTACGGCGTCGTGGGTGGCTACACCTTC
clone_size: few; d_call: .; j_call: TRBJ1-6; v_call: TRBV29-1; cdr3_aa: CSVGKRENNSPLHF; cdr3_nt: TGCAGCGTTGGTAAGCGGGAAAATAATTCACCCCTCCACTTT
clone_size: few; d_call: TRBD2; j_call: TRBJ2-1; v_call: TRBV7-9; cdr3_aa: CASSHGTSGNEQFF; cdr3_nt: TGTGCCAGCAGCCACGGGACTAGCGGCAATGAGCAGTTCTTC
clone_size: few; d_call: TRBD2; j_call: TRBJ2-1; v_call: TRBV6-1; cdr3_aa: CASRQGLGDNNEQFF; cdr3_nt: TGTGCCAGCAGGCAGGGACTAGGAGATAACAATGAGCAGTTCTTC
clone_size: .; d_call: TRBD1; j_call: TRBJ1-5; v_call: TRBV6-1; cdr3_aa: CASSEKGQGLYSNQPQHF; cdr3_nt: TGTGCCAGCAGTGAAAAGGGACAGGGGCTTTATAGCAATCAGCCCCAGCATTTT
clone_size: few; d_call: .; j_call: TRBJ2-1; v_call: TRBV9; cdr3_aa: CASSVSFAGYNEQFF; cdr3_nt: TGTGCCAGCAGCGTCAGCTTCGCGGGATACAATGAGCAGTTCTTC
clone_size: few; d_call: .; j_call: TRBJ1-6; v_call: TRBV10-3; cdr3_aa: CAISGQPNSPLHF; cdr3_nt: TGTGCCATCAGTGGGCAGCCAAATTCACCCCTCCACTTT
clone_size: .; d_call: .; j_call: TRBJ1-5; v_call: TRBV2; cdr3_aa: CASSGTEGFQHF; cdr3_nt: TGTGCCAGCAGTGGAACAGAAGGTTTTCAGCATTTT
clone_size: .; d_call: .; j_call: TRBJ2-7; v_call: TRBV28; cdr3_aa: CASSLFGSSYEQYF; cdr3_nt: TGTGCCAGCAGTTTATTTGGCAGCTCCTACGAGCAGTACTTC
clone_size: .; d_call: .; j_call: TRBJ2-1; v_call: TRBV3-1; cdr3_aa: CASSKKGGSYNEQFF; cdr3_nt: TGTGCCAGCAGCAAGAAGGGGGGGTCCTACAATGAGCAGTTCTTC
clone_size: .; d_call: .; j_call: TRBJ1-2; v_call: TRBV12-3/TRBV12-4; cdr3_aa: CASSLNPQSYGYTF; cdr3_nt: TGTGCCAGCAGTTTAAATCCTCAGTCTTATGGCTACACCTTC
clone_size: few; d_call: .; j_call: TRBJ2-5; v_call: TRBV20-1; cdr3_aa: CSARAVGKTQYF; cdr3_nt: TGCAGTGCTAGAGCTGTCGGGAAGACCCAGTACTTC
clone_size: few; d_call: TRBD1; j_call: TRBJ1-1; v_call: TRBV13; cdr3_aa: CASSYQGAEAFF; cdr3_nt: TGTGCCAGCAGCTATCAGGGGGCGGAAGCTTTCTTT
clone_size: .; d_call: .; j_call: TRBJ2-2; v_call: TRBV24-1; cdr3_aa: CATSGDGERDTGELFF; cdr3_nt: TGTGCCACCAGTGGGGACGGAGAGCGGGACACCGGGGAGCTGTTTTTT
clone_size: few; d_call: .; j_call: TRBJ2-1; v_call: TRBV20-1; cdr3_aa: CSARPPGGHPSSYNEQFF; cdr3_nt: TGCAGTGCTAGACCACCGGGGGGACACCCGAGCTCCTACAATGAGCAGTTCTTC
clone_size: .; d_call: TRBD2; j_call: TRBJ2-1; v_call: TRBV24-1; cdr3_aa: CATSDLWTSGGRFF; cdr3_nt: TGTGCCACCAGTGATTTGTGGACTAGCGGGGGGCGGTTCTTC
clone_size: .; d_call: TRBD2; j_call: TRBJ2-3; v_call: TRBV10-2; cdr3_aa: CASSEPQERGGSLSDTQYF; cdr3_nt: TGCGCCAGCAGTGAGCCGCAGGAAAGGGGCGGGAGCCTCTCAGATACGCAGTATTTT
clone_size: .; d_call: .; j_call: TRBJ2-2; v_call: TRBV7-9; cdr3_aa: CASSLAESVNTGELFF; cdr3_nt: TGTGCCAGCAGCTTAGCGGAAAGCGTGAACACCGGGGAGCTGTTTTTT
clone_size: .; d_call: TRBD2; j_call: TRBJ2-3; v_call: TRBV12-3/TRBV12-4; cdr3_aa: CASTKRWTSGRDLSYTDTQYF; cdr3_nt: TGTGCCAGCACCAAAAGGTGGACTAGCGGGAGAGATTTATCCTACACAGATACGCAGTATTTT
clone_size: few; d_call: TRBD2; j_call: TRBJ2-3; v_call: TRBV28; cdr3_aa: CASSLRLAGGASTDTQYF; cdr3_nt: TGTGCCAGCAGTTTACGACTAGCGGGGGGCGCTAGCACAGATACGCAGTATTTT
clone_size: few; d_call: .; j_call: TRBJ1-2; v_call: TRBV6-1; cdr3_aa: CASTLRGGGSYTF; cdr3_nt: TGTGCCAGCACCTTACGGGGGGGCGGAAGCTACACCTTC
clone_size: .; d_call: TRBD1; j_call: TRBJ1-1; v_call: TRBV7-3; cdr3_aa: CASSLDRGGVAFF; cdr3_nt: TGTGCCAGCAGCTTGGACAGGGGAGGTGTAGCTTTCTTT
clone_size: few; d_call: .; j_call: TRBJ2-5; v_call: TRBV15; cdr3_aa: CATRQEETQYF; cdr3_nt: TGTGCCACCAGACAAGAAGAGACCCAGTACTTC
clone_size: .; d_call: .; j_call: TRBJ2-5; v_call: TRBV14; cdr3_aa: CASSQGPKETQYF; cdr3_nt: TGTGCCAGCAGCCAAGGGCCCAAAGAGACCCAGTACTTC
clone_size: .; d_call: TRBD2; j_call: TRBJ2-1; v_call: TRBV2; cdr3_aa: CASTGLAGGAYEQFF; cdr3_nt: TGTGCCAGCACTGGACTAGCGGGAGGAGCATATGAGCAGTTCTTC
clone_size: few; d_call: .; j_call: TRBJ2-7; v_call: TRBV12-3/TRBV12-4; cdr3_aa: CASSLGGVEQYF; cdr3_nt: TGTGCCAGCAGCCTTGGGGGCGTCGAGCAGTACTTC
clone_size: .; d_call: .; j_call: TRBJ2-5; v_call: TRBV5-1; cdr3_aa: CASSFTGSGQETQYF; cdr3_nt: TGCGCCAGCTCCTTCACAGGTTCAGGGCAAGAGACCCAGTACTTC
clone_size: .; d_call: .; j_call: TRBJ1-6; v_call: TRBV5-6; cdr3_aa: CASSRRGANLNSPLHF; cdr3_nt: TGTGCCAGCAGCCGCAGGGGCGCGAACCTCAATTCACCCCTCCACTTT
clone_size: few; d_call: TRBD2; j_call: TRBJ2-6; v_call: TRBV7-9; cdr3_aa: CASSLATSKEANVLTF; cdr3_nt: TGTGCCAGCAGCTTAGCGACTAGCAAGGAGGCCAACGTCCTGACTTTC